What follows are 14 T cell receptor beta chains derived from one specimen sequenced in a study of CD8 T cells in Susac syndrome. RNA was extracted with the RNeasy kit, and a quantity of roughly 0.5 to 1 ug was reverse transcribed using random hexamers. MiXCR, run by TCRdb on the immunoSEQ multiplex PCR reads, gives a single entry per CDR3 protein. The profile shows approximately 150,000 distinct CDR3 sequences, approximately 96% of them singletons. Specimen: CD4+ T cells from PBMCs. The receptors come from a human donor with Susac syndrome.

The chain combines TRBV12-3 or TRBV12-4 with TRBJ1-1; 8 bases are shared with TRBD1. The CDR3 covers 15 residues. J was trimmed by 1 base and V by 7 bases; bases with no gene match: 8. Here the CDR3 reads CASTPGGRGNTEAFF. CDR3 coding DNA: TGTGCCAGCACCCCAGGGGGCAGGGGGAACACTGAAGCTTTCTTT.

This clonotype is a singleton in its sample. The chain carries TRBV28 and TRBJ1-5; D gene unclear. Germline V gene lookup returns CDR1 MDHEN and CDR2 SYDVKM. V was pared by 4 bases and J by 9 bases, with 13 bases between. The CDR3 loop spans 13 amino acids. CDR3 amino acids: CASSSRLLGPQHF. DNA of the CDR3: TGTGCCAGCAGTTCCCGTCTCTTGGGGCCCCAGCATTTT. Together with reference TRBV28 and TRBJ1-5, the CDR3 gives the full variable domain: DVKVTQSSRYLVKRTGEKVFLECVQDMDHENMFWYRQDPGLGLRLIYFSYDVKMKEKGDIPEGYSVSREKKERFSLILESASTNQTSMYLCASSSRLLGPQHFGDGTRLSIL.

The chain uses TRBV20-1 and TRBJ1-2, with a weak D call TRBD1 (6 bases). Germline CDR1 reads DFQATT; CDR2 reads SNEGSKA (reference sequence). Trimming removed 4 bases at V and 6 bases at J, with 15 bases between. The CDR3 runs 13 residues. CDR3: CSATYREGNGYTF. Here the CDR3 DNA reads TGCAGTGCTACGTACAGGGAGGGCAATGGCTACACCTTC.

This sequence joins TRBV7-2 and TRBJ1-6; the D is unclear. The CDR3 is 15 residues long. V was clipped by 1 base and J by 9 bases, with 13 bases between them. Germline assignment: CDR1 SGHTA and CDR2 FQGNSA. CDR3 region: CASSLGAGSRSPLHF. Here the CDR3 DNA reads TGTGCCAGCAGCTTAGGGGCCGGCAGTCGTTCACCCCTCCACTTT.

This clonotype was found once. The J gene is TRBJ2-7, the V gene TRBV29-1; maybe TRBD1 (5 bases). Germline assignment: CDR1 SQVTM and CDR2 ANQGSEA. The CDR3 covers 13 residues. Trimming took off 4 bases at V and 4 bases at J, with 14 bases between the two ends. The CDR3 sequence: CSVGSRAGYEQYF. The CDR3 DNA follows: TGCAGCGTTGGGAGCAGAGCAGGGTACGAGCAGTACTTC.

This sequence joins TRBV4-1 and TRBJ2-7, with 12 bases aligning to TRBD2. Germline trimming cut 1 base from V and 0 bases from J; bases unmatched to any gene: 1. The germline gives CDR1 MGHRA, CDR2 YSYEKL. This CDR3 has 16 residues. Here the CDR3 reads CASSQGLAGASYEQYF. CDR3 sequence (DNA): TGCGCCAGCAGCCAAGGACTAGCGGGAGCCTCCTACGAGCAGTACTTC.

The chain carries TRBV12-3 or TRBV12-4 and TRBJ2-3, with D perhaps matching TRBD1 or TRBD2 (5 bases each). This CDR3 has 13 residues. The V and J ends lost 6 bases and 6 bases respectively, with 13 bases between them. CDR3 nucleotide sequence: TGTGCCAGCAGCCGAGGGACGCCGGATACGCAGTATTTT. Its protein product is CASSRGTPDTQYF.

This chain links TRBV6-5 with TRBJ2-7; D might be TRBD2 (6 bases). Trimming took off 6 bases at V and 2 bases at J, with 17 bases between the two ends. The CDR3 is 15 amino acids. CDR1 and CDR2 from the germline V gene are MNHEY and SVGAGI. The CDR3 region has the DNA TGTGCCAGCAGACGCCGGAGGGAAGGGGCCTACGAGCAGTACTTC. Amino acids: CASRRRREGAYEQYF.

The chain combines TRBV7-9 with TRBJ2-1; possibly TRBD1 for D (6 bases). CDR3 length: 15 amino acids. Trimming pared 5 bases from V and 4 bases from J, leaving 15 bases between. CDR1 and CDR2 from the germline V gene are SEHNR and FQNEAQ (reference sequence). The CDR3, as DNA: TGTGCCAGCAGCGCCCGAGGGGGAACATACAATGAGCAGTTCTTC. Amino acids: CASSARGGTYNEQFF.

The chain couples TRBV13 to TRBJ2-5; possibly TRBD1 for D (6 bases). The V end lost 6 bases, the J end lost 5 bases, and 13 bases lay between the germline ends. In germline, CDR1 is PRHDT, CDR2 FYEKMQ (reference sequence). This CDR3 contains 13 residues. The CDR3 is CASSRGTIETQYF. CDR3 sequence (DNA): TGTGCCAGCAGTCGTGGGACAATCGAGACCCAGTACTTC.

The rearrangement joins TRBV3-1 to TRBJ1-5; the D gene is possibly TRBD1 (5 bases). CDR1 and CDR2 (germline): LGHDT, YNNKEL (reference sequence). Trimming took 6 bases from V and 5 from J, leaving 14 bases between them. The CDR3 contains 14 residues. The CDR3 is CASSVAGNYQPQHF. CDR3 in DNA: TGTGCCAGCAGTGTGGCAGGGAATTATCAGCCCCAGCATTTT.

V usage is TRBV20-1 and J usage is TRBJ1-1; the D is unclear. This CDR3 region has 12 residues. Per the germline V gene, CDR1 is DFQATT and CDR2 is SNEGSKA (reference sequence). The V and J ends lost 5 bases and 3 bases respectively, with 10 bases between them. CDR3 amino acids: CSAPLKHTEAFF. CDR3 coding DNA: TGCAGTGCTCCACTTAAACACACTGAAGCTTTCTTT.

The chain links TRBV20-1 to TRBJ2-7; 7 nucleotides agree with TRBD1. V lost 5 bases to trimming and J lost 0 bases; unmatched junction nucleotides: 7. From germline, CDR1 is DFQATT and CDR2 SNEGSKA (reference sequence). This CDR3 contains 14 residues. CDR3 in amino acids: CSAGEGGASYEQYF. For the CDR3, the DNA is TGCAGTGCTGGGGAAGGGGGCGCCTCCTACGAGCAGTACTTC.

CDR3 DNA sequence: TGTGCCAGCAGCGTCGGACTAAACAATGAGCAGTTCTTC. It translates to CASSVGLNNEQFF. V and J are TRBV11-2 and TRBJ2-1; weak D call: TRBD2 (6 bases). V shed 5 bases and J shed 5 bases, with 10 bases lying between them. CDR3 size: 13 residues. The germline V gene has CDR1 SGHAT and CDR2 FQNNGV.